The present T cell receptor beta chain was sequenced within a study of CD8 T cells in Susac syndrome. Roughly 0.45 to 1 ug RNA was reverse transcribed with random hexamers. TCRdb re-called the immunoSEQ multiplex PCR reads through MiXCR, storing one row per CDR3 protein. The sample lists around 230,000 distinct CDR3 sequences; roughly 96% were seen once. CD8+ and CD4+ T cells from blood underwent TCR beta sequencing. Treatment-naive patients with stable or active relapsing-remitting disease were the multiple sclerosis controls. The specimen was CD4+ T cells from PBMCs. The receptor was isolated from a human donor with multiple sclerosis.

The CDR3 DNA is TGTGCCAGCAGCTTAAGCACTAGTTCCTACGAGCAGTACTTC. Translated: CASSLSTSSYEQYF. This chain connects TRBV7-9 to TRBJ2-7, with D perhaps matching TRBD2 (5 bases). The CDR3 is 14 residues long. Germline CDR1 is SEHNR and CDR2 is FQNEAQ (reference sequence). V gave up 2 bases and J gave up 1 base, with 9 bases separating them.